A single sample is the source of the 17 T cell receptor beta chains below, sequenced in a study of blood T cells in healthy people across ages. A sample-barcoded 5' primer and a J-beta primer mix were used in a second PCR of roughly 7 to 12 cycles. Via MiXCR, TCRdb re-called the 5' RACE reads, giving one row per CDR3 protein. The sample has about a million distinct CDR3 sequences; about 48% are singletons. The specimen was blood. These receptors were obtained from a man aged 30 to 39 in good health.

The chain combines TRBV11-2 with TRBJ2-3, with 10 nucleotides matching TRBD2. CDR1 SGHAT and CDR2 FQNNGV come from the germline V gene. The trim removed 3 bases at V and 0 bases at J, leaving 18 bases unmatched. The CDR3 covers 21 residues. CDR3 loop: CASSFISRPGLASASTDTQYF. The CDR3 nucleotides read TGTGCCAGCAGCTTTATCTCAAGACCGGGACTAGCGTCCGCTAGCACAGATACGCAGTATTTT.

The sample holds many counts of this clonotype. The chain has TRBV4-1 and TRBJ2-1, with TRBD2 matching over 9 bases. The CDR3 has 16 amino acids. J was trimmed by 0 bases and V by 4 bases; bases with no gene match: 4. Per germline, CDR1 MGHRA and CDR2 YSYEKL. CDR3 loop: CASSRQTSGSYNEQFF. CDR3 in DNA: TGCGCCAGCAGCCGACAGACTAGCGGCTCCTACAATGAGCAGTTCTTC.

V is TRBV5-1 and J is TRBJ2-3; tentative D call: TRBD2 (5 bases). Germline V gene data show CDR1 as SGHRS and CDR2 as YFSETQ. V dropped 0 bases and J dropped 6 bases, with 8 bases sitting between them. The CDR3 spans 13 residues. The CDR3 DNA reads TGCGCCAGCAGCTTGGCGGAGGTGGATACGCAGTATTTT. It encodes CASSLAEVDTQYF.

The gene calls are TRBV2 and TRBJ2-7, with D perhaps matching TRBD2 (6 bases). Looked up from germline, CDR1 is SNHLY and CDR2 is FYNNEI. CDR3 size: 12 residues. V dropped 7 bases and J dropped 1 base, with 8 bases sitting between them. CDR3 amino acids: CASTAGSYEQYF. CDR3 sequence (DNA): TGTGCCAGCACGGCGGGGTCCTACGAGCAGTACTTC.

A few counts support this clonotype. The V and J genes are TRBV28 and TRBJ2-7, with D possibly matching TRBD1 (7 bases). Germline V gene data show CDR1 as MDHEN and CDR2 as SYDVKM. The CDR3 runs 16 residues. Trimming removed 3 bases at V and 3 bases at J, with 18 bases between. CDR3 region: CASSFRTGEVVYEQYF. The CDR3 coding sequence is TGTGCCAGCAGTTTTCGAACAGGGGAGGTTGTCTACGAGCAGTACTTC.

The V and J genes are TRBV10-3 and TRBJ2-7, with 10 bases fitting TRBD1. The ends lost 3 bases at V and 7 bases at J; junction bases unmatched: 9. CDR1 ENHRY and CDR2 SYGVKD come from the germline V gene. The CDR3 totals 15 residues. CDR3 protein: CAISEGTGANYEQYF. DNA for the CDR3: TGTGCCATCAGTGAAGGGACAGGGGCAAATTATGAGCAGTACTTC.

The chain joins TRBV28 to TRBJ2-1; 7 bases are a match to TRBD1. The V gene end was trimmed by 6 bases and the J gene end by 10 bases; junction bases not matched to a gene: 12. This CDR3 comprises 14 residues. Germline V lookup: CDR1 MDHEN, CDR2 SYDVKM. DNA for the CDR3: TGTGCCAGCAGGGTCACAGGGGCGATTGACGAGCAGTTCTTC. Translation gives CASRVTGAIDEQFF. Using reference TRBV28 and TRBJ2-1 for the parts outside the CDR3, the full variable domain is DVKVTQSSRYLVKRTGEKVFLECVQDMDHENMFWYRQDPGLGLRLIYFSYDVKMKEKGDIPEGYSVSREKKERFSLILESASTNQTSMYLCASRVTGAIDEQFFGPGTRLTVL.

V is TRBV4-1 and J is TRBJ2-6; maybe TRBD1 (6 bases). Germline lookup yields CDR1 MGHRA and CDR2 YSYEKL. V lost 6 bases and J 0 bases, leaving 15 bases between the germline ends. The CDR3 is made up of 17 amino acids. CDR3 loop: CASSSAQGRSGANVLTF. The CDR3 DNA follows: TGCGCCAGCAGTTCTGCCCAGGGGCGCTCTGGGGCCAACGTCCTGACTTTC.

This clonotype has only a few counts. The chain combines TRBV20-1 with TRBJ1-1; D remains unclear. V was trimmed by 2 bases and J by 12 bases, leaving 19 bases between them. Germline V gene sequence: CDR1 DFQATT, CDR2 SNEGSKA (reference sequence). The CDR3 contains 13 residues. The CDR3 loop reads CSARPPEFRWSFF. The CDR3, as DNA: TGCAGTGCTAGACCCCCGGAGTTTAGGTGGTCTTTCTTT.

CDR3 DNA: TGCAGTGCTAGTTCCGGGACAGGGGGAAAGGCTAATGAAAAACTGTTTTTT. It translates to CSASSGTGGKANEKLFF. The genes are TRBV20-1 and TRBJ1-4, with 11 bases aligning to TRBD1. CDR1 is DFQATT, CDR2 SNEGSKA, per germline (reference sequence). The CDR3 contains 17 residues. The ends lost 3 bases at V and 3 bases at J; junction bases unmatched: 9.

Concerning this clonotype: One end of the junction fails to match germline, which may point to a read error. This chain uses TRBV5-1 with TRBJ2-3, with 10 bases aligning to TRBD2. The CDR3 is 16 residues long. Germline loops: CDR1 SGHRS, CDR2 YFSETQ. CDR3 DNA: TGCACCAGCAGATATCTAGCGGGGGACCACACAGATACGCAGTATTTT. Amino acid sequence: CTSRYLAGDHTDTQYF.

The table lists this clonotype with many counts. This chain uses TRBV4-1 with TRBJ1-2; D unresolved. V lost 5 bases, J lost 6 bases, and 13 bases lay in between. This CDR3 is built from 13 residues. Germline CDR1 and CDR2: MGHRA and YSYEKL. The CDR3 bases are TGCGCCAGCAGCACAGTGCGACGAGATGGCTACACCTTC. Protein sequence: CASSTVRRDGYTF.

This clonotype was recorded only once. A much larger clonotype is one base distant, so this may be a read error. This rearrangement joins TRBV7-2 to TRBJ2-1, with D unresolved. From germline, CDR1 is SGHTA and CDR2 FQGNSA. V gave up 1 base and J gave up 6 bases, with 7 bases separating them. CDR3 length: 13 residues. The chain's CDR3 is CASSLGKINEQFF. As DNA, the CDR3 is TGTGCCAGCAGCTTAGGAAAGATCAATGAGCAGTTCTTC.

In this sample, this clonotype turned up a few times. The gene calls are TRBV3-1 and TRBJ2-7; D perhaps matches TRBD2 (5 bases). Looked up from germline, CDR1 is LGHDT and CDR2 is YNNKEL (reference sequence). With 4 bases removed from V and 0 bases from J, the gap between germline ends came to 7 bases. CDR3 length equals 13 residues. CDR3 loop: CASSPDFSYEQYF. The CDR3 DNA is TGTGCCAGCAGCCCGGACTTCTCCTACGAGCAGTACTTC.

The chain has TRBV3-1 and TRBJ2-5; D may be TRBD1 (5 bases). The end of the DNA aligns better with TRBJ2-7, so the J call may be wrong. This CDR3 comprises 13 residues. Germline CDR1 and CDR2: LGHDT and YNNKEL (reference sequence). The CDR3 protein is CASSQNQGNEQYF. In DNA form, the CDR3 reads TGTGCCAGCAGCCAAAACCAGGGCAACGAGCAGTACTTC.

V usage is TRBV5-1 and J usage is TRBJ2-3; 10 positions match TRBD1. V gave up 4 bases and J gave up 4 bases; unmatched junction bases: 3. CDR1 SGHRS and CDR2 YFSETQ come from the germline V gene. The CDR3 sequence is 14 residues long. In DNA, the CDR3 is TGCGCCAGCAGCACCGGGACAGGGGCAGATACGCAGTATTTT. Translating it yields CASSTGTGADTQYF.

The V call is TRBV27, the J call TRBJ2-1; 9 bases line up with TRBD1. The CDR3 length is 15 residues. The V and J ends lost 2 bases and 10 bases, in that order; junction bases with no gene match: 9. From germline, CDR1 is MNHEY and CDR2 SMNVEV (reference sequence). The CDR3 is CASSLLTGGLNEQFF. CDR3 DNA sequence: TGTGCCAGCAGTTTACTGACAGGGGGGCTCAACGAGCAGTTCTTC.